The rows below give T cell receptor beta chains drawn from one sample of a study of vaccination effects on CD4 cells after COVID-19. Antigen specificity for these receptors is unknown. Sequenced by immunoSEQ multiplex PCR; TCRdb stores in-frame clones only, minus some. The repertoire holds around 60,000 clones, with more than 70% as singletons. This sample comprised CD4+ T cells from PBMCs cultured with HCoV-NL63 spike peptides, obtained before COVID-19 vaccination. Source of these receptors: a human donor who received a COVID-19 vaccine. CDR3s include the opening cysteine and the closing phenylalanine or tryptophan. A D gene is named only where the DNA matches it firmly. Size is omitted from some rows. Given values are once, few, many or a class for expanded clones.

TRBJ2-2 | NA | TRBV7-2 | NA | 13 | TGTGCCAGCAGCTTCCTCAACACCGGGGAGCTGTTTTTT | CASSFLNTGELFF
TRBJ1-5 | NA | TRBV6-2/TRBV6-3 | NA | 15 | TGTGCCAGCAGTTATAGGAGGGGCGGCAATCAGCCCCAGCATTTT | CASSYRRGGNQPQHF
TRBJ2-5 | NA | TRBV7-6 | NA | 14 | TGTGCCAGCAGCTCAATCAACTCCGGGACACCTCAGTACTTC | CASSSINSGTPQYF
TRBJ2-3 | NA | TRBV7-2 | TRBD2 | 16 | TGTGCCAGCAGCTTGGGACTAGCGGGGACGACAGATACGCAGTATTTT | CASSLGLAGTTDTQYF
TRBJ1-1 | NA | TRBV10-1 | NA | 15 | TGCGCCAGCAGTGACCCTGGCACAGGGCGCACTGAAGCTTTCTTT | CASSDPGTGRTEAFF
TRBJ2-3 | NA | TRBV6-4 | NA | 15 | TGTGCCAGCAGTGACGGGACCGAAAGCACAGATACGCAGTATTTT | CASSDGTESTDTQYF
TRBJ1-5 | NA | TRBV7-2 | TRBD1 | 14 | TGTGCCAGCAGTAGACAGGGTAGCAATCAGCCCCAGCATTTT | CASSRQGSNQPQHF
TRBJ2-3 | NA | TRBV7-2 | TRBD1 | 15 | TGTGCCAGCAGCAAAACAGGGGAAAGCACAGATACGCAGTATTTT | CASSKTGESTDTQYF
TRBJ2-3 | NA | TRBV2 | TRBD2 | 14 | TGTGCCAGCAGTGAAACGGGCGGGGGGATCACGCAGTATTTT | CASSETGGGITQYF
TRBJ2-4 | once | TRBV9 | TRBD1 | 17 | TGTGCCAGCAGCCCTACTTCGACAGGGGACTGGAAAAACATTCAGTACTTC | CASSPTSTGDWKNIQYF
TRBJ1-5 | NA | TRBV28 | TRBD1 | 15 | TGTGCCAGCAGTGAGACTGACAGGGGATACCAGCCCCAGCATTTT | CASSETDRGYQPQHF
TRBJ1-1 | few | TRBV29-1 | NA | 14 | TGCAGCGTTTCGCGGGCAGGGTGGGACACTGAAGCTTTCTTT | CSVSRAGWDTEAFF
TRBJ2-5 | once | TRBV9 | NA | 15 | TGTGCCAGCAGCTTCAGAGACTTTCTAGGGGAGACCCAGTACTTC | CASSFRDFLGETQYF
TRBJ2-5 | NA | TRBV25-1 | NA | 15 | TGTGCCAGCAGCCCAGGAAGGGGTCTCAGGGAGACCCAGTACTTC | CASSPGRGLRETQYF
TRBJ2-6 | NA | TRBV24-1 | NA | 15 | TGTGCCACCAGTGAGTCGAGAACTGGGGCCAACGTCCTGACTTTC | CATSESRTGANVLTF
TRBJ1-4 | NA | TRBV6-5 | NA | 14 | TGTGCCAGCCTATCCGTGGGGGCCGATGAAAAACTGTTTTTT | CASLSVGADEKLFF
TRBJ1-2 | few | TRBV5-1 | NA | 14 | TGCGCCAGCAGCCCTGTAGAACGGATCTATGGCTACACCTTC | CASSPVERIYGYTF
TRBJ1-2 | NA | TRBV19 | NA | 12 | TGTGCCAGTACCGGACGATTTTTAGGCTACACCTTC | CASTGRFLGYTF
TRBJ1-4 | NA | TRBV5-6 | TRBD1 | 17 | TGTGCCAGCAGCTTGGGATCATACAGGGGGCGCGATGAAAAACTGTTTTTT | CASSLGSYRGRDEKLFF
TRBJ2-3 | NA | TRBV7-2 | TRBD2 | 18 | TGTGCCAGCAGCTTAGGAGTGTTAGCGGGGGGGCCGGCGGATACGCAGTATTTT | CASSLGVLAGGPADTQYF
TRBJ2-1 | NA | TRBV6-5 | NA | 15 | TGTGCCAGCAGTTACCCTACAGGGTCTAAGAATGAGCAGTTCTTC | CASSYPTGSKNEQFF
TRBJ1-5 | NA | TRBV24-1 | NA | 14 | TGTGCCACCGCGGGACAAAATAGCAATCAGCCCCAGCATTTT | CATAGQNSNQPQHF
TRBJ1-5 | NA | TRBV7-2 | NA | 14 | TGTGCCAGCAGCACGCCGGGGGTCGTGCAGCCCCAGCATTTT | CASSTPGVVQPQHF
TRBJ1-1 | NA | TRBV29-1 | NA | 15 | TGCAGCGTTGAATTTTTGGCATCGGCTAACACTGAAGCTTTCTTT | CSVEFLASANTEAFF
TRBJ2-1 | NA | TRBV9 | NA | 17 | TGTGCCAGCAGCGTGTTCGGGGCGATTAGCTCCTACAATGAGCAGTTCTTC | CASSVFGAISSYNEQFF
TRBJ2-1 | NA | TRBV5-1 | TRBD2 | 13 | TGCGCCAGCAGCGAGGGACTAAACAATGAGCAGTTCTTC | CASSEGLNNEQFF
TRBJ1-4 | NA | TRBV19 | TRBD1 | 14 | TGTGCCAGTAGTGCCAGGGGGACTAATGAAAAACTGTTTTTT | CASSARGTNEKLFF
TRBJ2-5 | NA | TRBV18 | NA | 13 | TGTGCCAGCTCACCAGGGGTCGAGGAGACCCAGTACTTC | CASSPGVEETQYF
TRBJ2-2 | NA | TRBV14 | TRBD2 | 16 | TGTGCCAGCAGTCACAAGGGAGGGAAAGAAGACGGGGAGCTGTTTTTT | CASSHKGGKEDGELFF
TRBJ2-5 | NA | TRBV4-2 | NA | 14 | TGTGCCAGCAGCCAAGATCGAATAGCAGAGACCCAGTACTTC | CASSQDRIAETQYF
TRBJ2-2 | NA | TRBV5-6 | NA | 12 | TGTGCCAGCAGCTTGCCGTCCGGGGAGCTGTTTTTT | CASSLPSGELFF
TRBJ2-5 | NA | TRBV7-9 | TRBD2 | 14 | TGTGCCAGCAGCTGGGGACTAGCGGAAGAGACCCAGTACTTC | CASSWGLAEETQYF
TRBJ1-3 | NA | TRBV3-1/TRBV3-2 | NA | 12 | TGTGCCAGCAGCCACCCCCCGAACACCATATATTTT | CASSHPPNTIYF
TRBJ2-3 | NA | TRBV5-1 | NA | 14 | TGCGCCAGCAGCTTGGGTCTAAGCACAGATACGCAGTATTTT | CASSLGLSTDTQYF
TRBJ2-3 | once | TRBV19 | TRBD2 | 14 | TGTGCCAGTAGGGCTAGCGGGATCCCAGATACGCAGTATTTT | CASRASGIPDTQYF
TRBJ2-3 | NA | TRBV5-4 | NA | 15 | TGTGCCAGCAGCTTGGCGGGGGGCCGCGCAGATACGCAGTATTTT | CASSLAGGRADTQYF
TRBJ1-5 | NA | TRBV18 | NA | 12 | TGTGCCAGCTCCGAGGGTTTGCAGCCCCAGCATTTT | CASSEGLQPQHF
TRBJ1-3 | NA | TRBV6-5 | NA | 13 | TGTGCCAGCAGGGTCACCTCTGGAAACACCATATATTTT | CASRVTSGNTIYF
TRBJ2-2 | NA | TRBV24-1 | NA | 15 | TGTGCCACCAGTTCCGCCGGTGGGGTCGGCGGGGAGCTGTTTTTT | CATSSAGGVGGELFF
TRBJ2-2 | NA | TRBV7-2 | NA | 13 | TGTGCCAGCAGCTTAGGAGGGACCGGGGAGCTGTTTTTT | CASSLGGTGELFF
TRBJ2-1 | NA | TRBV24-1 | TRBD2 | 20 | TGTGCCACCAGTGATAGCCAGGTGACTAGCGGGGGGGCATCTGTCGATGAGCAGTTCTTC | CATSDSQVTSGGASVDEQFF
TRBJ2-5 | NA | TRBV19 | NA | 14 | TGTGCCAGTAGTATAGATCGATGGGGAGAGACCCAGTACTTC | CASSIDRWGETQYF